The next 21 T cell receptor beta chains were all read from a single sample in a study of T cells of healthy individuals. One entry per CDR3 protein results from TCRdb running MiXCR on the 5' RACE reads. This table holds tens of thousands of distinct CDR3 sequences, 15% to 20% found once. The receptors shown here come from a human donor in good health.

This clonotype appeared a few times. The chain couples TRBV27 to TRBJ1-1, with a possible D match to TRBD1 (5 bases). Germline V gene lookup returns CDR1 MNHEY and CDR2 SMNVEV (reference sequence). V was trimmed by 6 bases and J by 4 bases, leaving 12 bases between them. The CDR3 sequence is 13 residues long. CDR3 sequence reads: CASRFLRATEAFF. The CDR3 DNA is TGTGCCAGCAGATTCCTCAGGGCCACTGAAGCTTTCTTT.

This clonotype was detected only a few times. The rearrangement uses TRBV4-2 and TRBJ1-2; 9 bases line up with TRBD1. Unmatched junction bases numbered 6, after V lost 2 bases and J lost 5 bases. The length of the CDR3 is 15 residues. Germline loops: CDR1 LGHNA, CDR2 YNFKEQ. Here the CDR3 reads CASSQLPGTGYGYTF. The DNA of the CDR3 is TGTGCCAGCAGCCAACTCCCCGGGACAGGGTATGGCTACACCTTC.

This clonotype was seen many times. J is TRBJ2-3 and V is TRBV20-1; 9 bases agree with TRBD2. The V segment lost 5 bases and the J segment 4 bases; nucleotides outside the gene matches: 10. The CDR3 contains 15 residues. Germline CDR1 and CDR2: DFQATT and SNEGSKA (reference sequence). Written as DNA, the CDR3 is TGCAGTGCTCAAGGCGGACTAGCGAAGGCAGATACGCAGTATTTT. Its protein product is CSAQGGLAKADTQYF.

This clonotype was seen a few times. The chain couples TRBV7-2 to TRBJ1-5; the match to TRBD1 covers 9 bases. Germline loops: CDR1 SGHTA, CDR2 FQGNSA. V was pared by 2 bases and J by 4 bases, with 3 bases of the junction left unmatched. This CDR3 is 15 amino acids long. DNA of the CDR3: TGTGCCAGCAGCTTACGGACAGGGGCAAATCAGCCCCAGCATTTT. Amino acid sequence: CASSLRTGANQPQHF.

This clonotype has a handful of counts. The chain employs TRBV28 and TRBJ2-5, with D perhaps being TRBD1 or TRBD2 (5 bases each). CDR1 is MDHEN, CDR2 SYDVKM, per germline. CDR3 length: 15 amino acids. V shed 2 bases and J shed 5 bases, with 15 bases lying between them. The CDR3: CASSLGGAGGETQYF. The CDR3 DNA sequence: TGTGCCAGCAGTTTAGGTGGGGCTGGGGGTGAGACCCAGTACTTC.

This clonotype was seen many times. The chain carries TRBV5-5 and TRBJ1-5; 10 bases map to TRBD1. The V segment lost 4 bases and the J segment 0 bases; nucleotides outside the gene matches: 13. The CDR3 loop spans 19 amino acids. The germline gives CDR1 SGHKS, CDR2 YYEKEE (reference sequence). The CDR3 DNA reads as TGTGCCAGCAGCCTCTCCCCGGGACAGGGGTCCTATAGCAATCAGCCCCAGCATTTT. Its protein is CASSLSPGQGSYSNQPQHF.

The chain combines TRBV2 with TRBJ1-1, with TRBD1 matching over 7 bases. There are 17 residues in the CDR3. Germline values: CDR1 SNHLY, CDR2 FYNNEI. The trim removed 3 bases at V and 0 bases at J, leaving 10 bases unmatched. CDR3 bases: TGTGCCAGCAGTGATTTTTTGCGGGACAGCCTGAACACTGAAGCTTTCTTT. It specifies CASSDFLRDSLNTEAFF.

This clonotype was counted ten times or more. V is TRBV10-2 and J is TRBJ2-1, with D possibly being TRBD2 (7 bases). Germline V lookup: CDR1 WSHSY, CDR2 SAAADI. V gave up 0 bases and J gave up 2 bases, with 20 bases separating them. The CDR3 sequence is 19 residues long. The DNA of the CDR3 is TGCGCCAGCAGTGAGTCGACCCGGGGGGCCCCAGTTCCCTACAATGAGCAGTTCTTC. This sequence encodes CASSESTRGAPVPYNEQFF.

This clonotype was counted between two and nine times. This chain uses TRBV4-1 with TRBJ1-2, with 9 bases aligning to TRBD1. CDR3 length: 14 residues. Losses at the gene ends were 2 bases for V and 8 bases for J; bases not matched to a gene: 6. Germline lookup yields CDR1 MGHRA and CDR2 YSYEKL. The CDR3 region has the DNA TGCGCCAGCAGCCAACCGGGACAGGGCGGAGGCTACACCTTC. Translation gives CASSQPGQGGGYTF.

There are many counts of this clonotype. The CDR3 loop reads CASRGTGGEGETQYF. CDR3 DNA sequence: TGTGCCAGCAGGGGGACAGGGGGCGAAGGAGAGACCCAGTACTTC. The genes are TRBV12-3 or TRBV12-4 and TRBJ2-5; 12 nucleotides line up with TRBD1. V lost 6 bases, J lost 4 bases, and 6 bases stayed unmatched. The CDR3 totals 15 residues.

This clonotype appeared many times. This sequence joins TRBV6-6 and TRBJ2-3, with D maybe TRBD2 (7 bases). CDR1 is MNHNY, CDR2 SVGAGI, per germline (reference sequence). Trimming left V 4 bases short and J 4 bases short, with 12 bases between. This CDR3 is 14 amino acids long. In nucleotides, the CDR3 is TGTGCCAGCAGTTTAGGGGGGGGGGCAGATACGCAGTATTTT. As protein: CASSLGGGADTQYF.

This clonotype has ten or more counts. The rearrangement joins TRBV4-1 to TRBJ2-2; D is uncertain. The V gene lost 0 bases and the J gene lost 1 base, with 6 bases spanning the gap. The CDR3 runs 15 residues. The germline V gene has CDR1 MGHRA and CDR2 YSYEKL. The CDR3 bases are TGCGCCAGCAGCCAAGAGGCTCAGAACACCGGGGAGCTGTTTTTT. Translation: CASSQEAQNTGELFF.

This clonotype was detected only a few times. This chain joins TRBV7-2 and TRBJ2-2; the D gene is possibly TRBD1 (5 bases). V was trimmed by 4 bases and J by 1 base, leaving 10 bases between them. CDR1 is SGHTA, CDR2 FQGNSA, per germline. This CDR3 contains 15 residues. CDR3 sequence reads: CASSSRGQNTGELFF. CDR3 bases: TGTGCCAGCAGCTCTAGGGGCCAGAACACCGGGGAGCTGTTTTTT.

This clonotype was counted only a few times. The chain employs TRBV28 and TRBJ1-2; D remains unclear. Germline loops: CDR1 MDHEN, CDR2 SYDVKM. CDR3 length equals 13 residues. V lost 3 bases and J lost 6, with 11 bases in between. The CDR3 here is CASSFIPFNGYTF. CDR3 DNA: TGTGCCAGCAGTTTTATTCCCTTTAATGGCTACACCTTC.

V usage is TRBV5-6 and J usage is TRBJ1-1, with 7 bases fitting TRBD1. The J segment lost 1 base and the V segment lost 3 bases, leaving 18 bases of the junction unmatched. Germline assignment: CDR1 SGHDT and CDR2 YYEEEE. CDR3 size: 19 residues. The CDR3 spells CASSWVRDSGPRPNTEAFF. CDR3 coding DNA: TGTGCCAGCAGCTGGGTGAGGGACAGCGGGCCTCGGCCGAACACTGAAGCTTTCTTT.

This clonotype was counted many times. V is TRBV24-1 and J is TRBJ1-4, with no clear D. This CDR3 has 13 amino acids. The germline gives CDR1 KGHDR, CDR2 SFDVKD. V lost 3 bases and J lost 11, with 12 bases in between. The CDR3 region is CATSDEFAVKLFF. Written as DNA, the CDR3 is TGTGCCACCAGTGATGAATTTGCAGTCAAACTGTTTTTT.

The chain's CDR3 is CASSPQKREFREQFF. The CDR3 region has the DNA TGTGCCAGCAGCCCACAGAAGCGGGAGTTTCGTGAGCAGTTCTTC. V usage is TRBV6-5 and J usage is TRBJ2-1, with TRBD2 matching over 8 bases. Trimming removed 6 bases from V and 9 bases from J; junction bases left unmatched: 13. This CDR3 is 15 amino acids long. Germline CDR1 MNHEY, CDR2 SVGAGI.

This clonotype was recorded at least ten times. The CDR3 region has the DNA TGTGCCAGCAGTCTAGGGGCCGAGCAGTACTTC. Encoded protein: CASSLGAEQYF. This chain connects TRBV28 to TRBJ2-7; weak D call: TRBD1 (5 bases). Trimming cost V 5 bases and J 6 bases, with 8 bases left between them. From germline, CDR1 is MDHEN and CDR2 SYDVKM. The CDR3 loop spans 11 amino acids.

This clonotype occurred a few times. The V and J genes are TRBV28 and TRBJ2-7; 8 bases match TRBD1. CDR1 and CDR2 (germline): MDHEN, SYDVKM. The CDR3 has 14 amino acids. V lost 6 bases and J lost 1; bases outside the gene matches: 5. CDR3 DNA: TGTGCCAGCAGATCTCAGGGGGCTTCCTACGAGCAGTACTTC. The encoded protein is CASRSQGASYEQYF.

This clonotype was observed many times. V gene TRBV9 combines with J gene TRBJ1-6; TRBD1 matches 7 bases. The CDR3 has 16 amino acids. V dropped 0 bases and J dropped 9; count of bases not matched to a gene: 9. Germline lookup yields CDR1 SGDLS and CDR2 YYNGEE. The CDR3 region is CASSVAQGGIGSPLHF. The CDR3, as DNA: TGTGCCAGCAGCGTAGCCCAGGGGGGTATCGGTTCACCCCTCCACTTT. Full variable domain (outside the CDR3, taken from reference TRBV9 and TRBJ1-6): DSGVTQTPKHLITATGQRVTLRCSPRSGDLSVYWYQQSLDQGLQFLIQYYNGEERAKGNILERFSAQQFPDLHSELNLSSLELGDSALYFCASSVAQGGIGSPLHFGNGTRLTVT.

Of note for this clonotype: Germline is not matched at one junction end, which may reflect a read error. For the CDR3, the DNA is TGCAGCGTTGAAGTGCTGGACAGGGTCCCTGAAGCTTACTTT. This gives the protein CSVEVLDRVPEAYF. The rearrangement joins TRBV29-1 to TRBJ1-1; 8 bases map to TRBD1. Germline loops: CDR1 SQVTM, CDR2 ANQGSEA. This CDR3 has 14 amino acids.